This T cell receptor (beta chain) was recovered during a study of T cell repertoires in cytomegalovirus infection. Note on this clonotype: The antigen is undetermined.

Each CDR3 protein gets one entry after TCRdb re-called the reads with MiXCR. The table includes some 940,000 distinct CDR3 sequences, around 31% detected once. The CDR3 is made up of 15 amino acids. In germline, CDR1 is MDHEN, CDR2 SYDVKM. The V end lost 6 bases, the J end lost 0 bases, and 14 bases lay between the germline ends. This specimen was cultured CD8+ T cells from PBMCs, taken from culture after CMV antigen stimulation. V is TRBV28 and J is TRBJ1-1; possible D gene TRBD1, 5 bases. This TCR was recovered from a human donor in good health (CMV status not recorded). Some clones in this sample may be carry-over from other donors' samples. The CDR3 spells CASSPVGGMNTEAFF. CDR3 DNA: TGTGCCAGCAGCCCGGTGGGGGGAATGAACACTGAAGCTTTCTTT.